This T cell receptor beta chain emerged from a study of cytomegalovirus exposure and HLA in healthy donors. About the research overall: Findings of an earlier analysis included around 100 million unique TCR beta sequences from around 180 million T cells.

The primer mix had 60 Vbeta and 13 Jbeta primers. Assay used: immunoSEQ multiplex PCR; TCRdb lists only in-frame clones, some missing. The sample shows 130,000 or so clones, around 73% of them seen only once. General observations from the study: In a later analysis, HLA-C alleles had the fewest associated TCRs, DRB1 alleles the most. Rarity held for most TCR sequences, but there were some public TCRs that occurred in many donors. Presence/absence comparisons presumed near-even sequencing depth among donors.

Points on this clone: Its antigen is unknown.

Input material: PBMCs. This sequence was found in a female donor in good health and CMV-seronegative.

Here the CDR3 reads CASSSGHLYEQYF. In DNA, the CDR3 is TGTGCCAGCAGTTCCGGACACCTGTACGAGCAGTACTTC. V and J are TRBV27 and TRBJ2-7; perhaps TRBD1 as D (5 bases). From germline, CDR1 is MNHEY and CDR2 SMNVEV (reference sequence). This CDR3 region has 13 residues. V was cut by 4 bases and J by 4 bases, with 11 bases left in between.